One sample yielded the 6 T cell receptor beta chains listed below, sequenced in a study of blood T cell repertoires in COVID-19 (dated by TCRdb to about 2020). Library preparation employed the immunoSEQ multiplex PCR assay. TCRdb's version of the immuneACCESS table is confined to in-frame rearrangements and falls short of the full clone set. An unresolved V gene accounts for under half of the shortfall where checked; the remainder is of unknown origin. Counted in this sample were tens of thousands of clones; roughly 90% of them appeared once. The top ten clonotypes cover approximately 2.8% of the sample. The material sequenced was peripheral blood. These receptors came from a man in his forties or fifties with acute or convalescent COVID-19.

The rearrangement links TRBV28 to TRBJ1-1, with D perhaps matching TRBD1 (5 bases). The CDR3 runs 12 residues. Trimming shortened V by 5 bases and J by 8 bases, and 12 bases separated the two germline ends. Germline CDR1 MDHEN, CDR2 SYDVKM. The CDR3 reads CASSLFSGEAFF. CDR3 DNA: TGTGCCAGCAGTCTTTTCTCAGGGGAAGCTTTCTTT. The complete variable domain, with remaining parts taken from reference TRBV28 and TRBJ1-1, reads DVKVTQSSRYLVKRTGEKVFLECVQDMDHENMFWYRQDPGLGLRLIYFSYDVKMKEKGDIPEGYSVSREKKERFSLILESASTNQTSMYLCASSLFSGEAFFGQGTRLTVV.

V is TRBV12-2 and J is TRBJ2-3; TRBD1 reflects the table's D call only, with no check against the DNA. TRBV12-2 is a pseudogene locus. This CDR3 has 15 residues. The CDR3 here is CASRPTWGLTDTQYF. CDR3 sequence (DNA): TGTGCAAGTCGCCCCACCTGGGGGCTAACAGATACGCAGTATTTT.

The chain has TRBV19 and TRBJ1-2; 8 bases are a match to TRBD1. The CDR3 sequence is 16 residues long. V gave up 1 base and J gave up 7 bases; unmatched junction bases: 11. Germline V gives CDR1 LNHDA, CDR2 SQIVND (reference sequence). The CDR3 DNA reads as TGTGCCAGTAGTATAGGCCGTGACAGGGGTTTAGCTGGCTACACCTTC. Translated, it gives CASSIGRDRGLAGYTF. Based on the CDR3 plus reference TRBV19 and TRBJ1-2, the full variable domain is DGGITQSPKYLFRKEGQNVTLSCEQNLNHDAMYWYRQDPGQGLRLIYYSQIVNDFQKGDIAEGYSVSREKKESFPLTVTSAQKNPTAFYLCASSIGRDRGLAGYTFGSGTRLTVV.

This clone was detected once. The chain joins TRBV5-1 to TRBJ2-5; no clear D gene. V was clipped by 6 bases and J by 2 bases, with 8 bases between them. This CDR3 contains 12 residues. Germline CDR1 reads SGHRS; CDR2 reads YFSETQ. DNA of the CDR3: TGCGCCAGCACGGCGGATCAAGAGACCCAGTACTTC. Its protein product is CASTADQETQYF.

The chain joins TRBV5-1 to TRBJ1-1; D remains unclear. The germline CDR1 and CDR2 sequences are SGHRS and YFSETQ. The V end was cut by 4 bases, the J end by 10 bases, with 20 bases between. This CDR3 has 14 residues. CDR3 bases: TGCGCCAGCAGCGAAACTTTGCCTCATCGGGGAGCTTTCTTT. It translates to CASSETLPHRGAFF.

The chain has TRBV5-1 and TRBJ2-7; 7 positions agree with TRBD2. The CDR3 extends over 14 amino acids. Losses at the gene ends were 2 bases for V and 3 bases for J; bases not matched to a gene: 5. Per the germline V gene, CDR1 is SGHRS and CDR2 is YFSETQ. The CDR3 spells CASSFTRGDYEQYF. CDR3 bases: TGCGCCAGCAGCTTTACTCGGGGGGACTACGAGCAGTACTTC.